The 2 T cell receptor beta chains below all came from one sample that was sequenced in a study of T cells after yellow fever vaccination. Each CDR3 protein gets one entry after TCRdb re-called the 5' RACE reads with MiXCR. The repertoire consists of some 340,000 distinct CDR3 sequences, with about 4% occurring once and the leading ten covering around 23%. Sequenced material: PBMCs, taken 5 days after the yellow fever booster vaccination. The receptors derive from a young man who received the YFV17D yellow fever vaccine.

This clonotype occurred many times. The chain is built from TRBV7-2 and TRBJ2-3, with 7 bases lining up with TRBD1. CDR1 and CDR2 from the germline V gene are SGHTA and FQGNSA. The CDR3 covers 14 residues. V trimming: 4 bases; J trimming: 5 bases; junction bases outside the gene matches: 6. The CDR3 here is CASSYRQGEDTQYF. CDR3 sequence (DNA): TGTGCCAGCAGCTACCGACAGGGAGAAGATACGCAGTATTTT.

This clonotype was detected many times. The V call is TRBV7-2, the J call TRBJ2-1; D call uncertain. The CDR3 extends over 15 amino acids. The germline V and J ends were trimmed by 1 base and 0 bases, with 7 bases remaining between them. Germline assignment: CDR1 SGHTA and CDR2 FQGNSA. The CDR3 DNA reads as TGTGCCAGCAGCTTAGTCAGGAGCTCCTACAATGAGCAGTTCTTC. This sequence encodes CASSLVRSSYNEQFF.